A selection of T cell receptor beta chains follows, all from one sample in a study of blood T cell repertoires in COVID-19. Data came from immunoSEQ multiplex PCR; TCRdb stores just in-frame clones and leaves some out. The profile shows some 240,000 clones, around 87% of them singletons. Source material: PBMCs or T cells enriched from blood (not recorded which). These receptor sequences come from a woman aged 40 to 49 with acute COVID-19. CDR3s include the opening cysteine and the closing phenylalanine or tryptophan. D genes are given only for firm matches. Clone size is given for some rows only: seen once, a few or many times, or a class if the clone is expanded.

v_gene	abundance	d_gene	j_gene	CDR3aa	CDR3nt
TRBV10-2	NA	NA	TRBJ1-6	CASRSGTPTSSYNSPLHF	TGCGCCAGCAGATCCGGGACACCGACGAGCTCCTATAATTCACCCCTCCACTTT
TRBV5-4	NA	TRBD2	TRBJ2-3	CASRGAGGPTDTQYF	TGTGCCAGCAGGGGAGCGGGAGGGCCGACAGATACGCAGTATTTT
TRBV5-1	NA	TRBD1	TRBJ2-7	CASSSGTGSYEQYF	TGCGCCAGCAGCTCGGGGACAGGCTCCTACGAGCAGTACTTC
TRBV5-1	NA	NA	TRBJ1-4	CASSESPVTNEKLFF	TGCGCCAGCAGCGAAAGCCCTGTAACTAATGAAAAACTGTTTTTT
TRBV4-1	NA	NA	TRBJ1-5	CASSQAAGPNQPQHF	TGCGCCAGCAGCCAAGCCGCAGGGCCTAATCAGCCCCAGCATTTT
TRBV27	NA	TRBD2	TRBJ2-1	CASSTLAGGYYNEQFF	TGTGCCAGCAGTACACTAGCGGGAGGTTACTACAATGAGCAGTTCTTC
TRBV21-1	once	NA	TRBJ1-1	CASSKQTAEAFF	TGTGCCAGCAGCAAACAGACAGCTGAAGCTTTCTTT
TRBV25-1	NA	NA	TRBJ2-1	CASSEKGRVKYNEQFF	TGTGCCAGCAGTGAAAAAGGGCGGGTAAAATACAATGAGCAGTTCTTC
TRBV7-3	NA	TRBD2	TRBJ2-5	CASSPIAGGQETQYF	TGTGCCAGCAGCCCGATAGCGGGAGGGCAAGAGACCCAGTACTTC
TRBV5-1	NA	TRBD1	TRBJ2-2	CASSGTGTSGELFF	TGCGCCAGCAGCGGGACAGGGACATCCGGGGAGCTGTTTTTT
TRBV27	NA	TRBD2	TRBJ2-7	CASSKRTSKNSYEQYF	TGTGCCAGCAGTAAAAGGACTAGCAAAAACTCCTACGAGCAGTACTTC
TRBV5-1	NA	TRBD1	TRBJ2-7	CASSSFQGASYEQYF	TGCGCCAGCAGCTCTTTCCAGGGGGCCTCCTACGAGCAGTACTTC
TRBV6-5	NA	TRBD2	TRBJ2-7	CASRPAGESYEQYF	TGTGCCAGCCGGCCAGCGGGAGAGTCCTACGAGCAGTACTTC
TRBV2	NA	TRBD2	TRBJ2-3	CASSELAGGADTQYF	TGTGCCAGCAGTGAACTAGCGGGAGGCGCAGATACGCAGTATTTT
TRBV2	NA	TRBD1	TRBJ1-2	CASGGQDFYGYTF	TGTGCCAGCGGTGGACAGGACTTCTATGGCTACACCTTC
TRBV7-6	NA	TRBD1	TRBJ1-3	CASSSDPGQDGNTIYF	TGTGCCAGCAGCTCCGACCCGGGACAGGATGGAAACACCATATATTTT
TRBV3-1/TRBV3-2	NA	TRBD1	TRBJ1-2	CASGPGQGAYGYTF	TGTGCCAGCGGACCGGGACAGGGGGCGTATGGCTACACCTTC
TRBV5-6	NA	NA	TRBJ1-3	CASSSRDMGGNTIYF	TGTGCCAGCAGCTCTCGGGATATGGGAGGAAACACCATATATTTT
TRBV5-6	NA	NA	TRBJ2-5	CASSLVVRTGRTDQETQYF	TGTGCCAGCAGCTTGGTAGTCAGGACCGGAAGGACAGACCAAGAGACCCAGTACTTC
TRBV30	NA	TRBD2	TRBJ2-1	CAWSTPGLASWEQFF	TGTGCCTGGAGTACTCCGGGACTAGCGTCATGGGAGCAGTTCTTC
TRBV3-1/TRBV3-2	NA	NA	TRBJ2-7	CASSQDETRSEQYF	TGTGCCAGCAGCCAAGATGAGACTAGAAGCGAGCAGTACTTC
TRBV5-6	few	TRBD1	TRBJ1-5	CASRRMDRDYQPQHF	TGTGCCAGCAGACGGATGGACAGGGACTATCAGCCCCAGCATTTT
TRBV9	NA	TRBD1	TRBJ1-3	CASSGTGTVYSGNTIYF	TGTGCCAGCAGCGGAACCGGGACAGTTTACTCTGGAAACACCATATATTTT
TRBV27	once	TRBD1	TRBJ2-7	CASSPLGTGDEQYF	TGTGCCAGCAGTCCCCTGGGGACAGGGGACGAGCAGTACTTC
TRBV10-1	NA	NA	TRBJ1-6	CASSEYVGGEEGSPLHF	TGCGCCAGCAGTGAGTACGTCGGAGGGGAAGAAGGTTCACCCCTCCACTTT
TRBV6-5	NA	NA	TRBJ2-7	CASQIVTRSYEQYF	TGTGCCAGCCAAATCGTAACACGCTCCTACGAGCAGTACTTC
TRBV1	NA	NA	TRBJ2-1	CTSSQNHTSGRDNEQFF	TGCACCAGCAGCCAAAACCACACTAGCGGGAGGGACAATGAGCAGTTCTTC
TRBV3-1/TRBV3-2	NA	NA	TRBJ1-4	CASSQDWRINEKLFF	TGTGCCAGCAGCCAAGATTGGAGGATTAATGAAAAACTGTTTTTT
TRBV11-2	NA	NA	TRBJ1-5	CASSLGAGPGPQHF	TGTGCCAGCAGCTTAGGGGCAGGGCCAGGGCCCCAGCATTTT
TRBV9	few	NA	TRBJ1-2	CASSPGTPNYGYTF	TGTGCCAGCAGCCCCGGGACACCAAACTATGGCTACACCTTC
TRBV29-1	few	TRBD2	TRBJ2-1	CSVGGSGGYSYNEQFF	TGCAGCGTGGGGGGTTCGGGAGGTTACTCCTACAATGAGCAGTTCTTC
TRBV23-1	NA	NA	TRBJ1-5	CASIGKEGFDQPQHF	TGCGCCAGCATTGGGAAGGAGGGATTCGATCAGCCCCAGCATTTT